This T cell receptor (beta chain) originates from a study of cytomegalovirus exposure and HLA in healthy donors. Whole-study findings and limits: TCR beta chains numbering some 160 were designated cytomegalovirus-associated. Most TCRs appeared rarely, but some public TCRs recurred in many donors.

This CDR3 comprises 18 residues. V was clipped by 2 bases and J by 7 bases; unmatched bases: 17. The germline gives CDR1 SGHVS, CDR2 FNYEAQ. Concerning this clone itself: Its cognate antigen is unknown.

PCR involved 60 Vbeta and 13 Jbeta primers. The method was immunoSEQ multiplex PCR; TCRdb's version includes in-frame clones alone and lacks a portion of them. The sample has approximately 290,000 clones, under 90% seen once. The chain joins TRBV7-6 to TRBJ2-3, with 8 bases fitting TRBD2. This clonotype was sampled from a girl aged 2 to 10 in good health and CMV-seronegative. The source material was PBMCs. CDR3 sequence: CASSLMPREREMLYTQYF. The DNA for the CDR3 is TGTGCCAGCAGCTTAATGCCCAGGGAGCGGGAGATGTTGTATACGCAGTATTTT.